These 22 T cell receptor beta chains share one sample of origin, sequenced in a study of CD8+ T cells in alopecia areata. cDNA reverse transcribed from extracted RNA served as the sequencing template. TCRdb keeps only in-frame clones here, not all; method: immunoSEQ multiplex PCR. This table has more than 95,000 clones, about 40% appearing once. Source material: CD4+ T cells sorted from blood. These receptors originate from a human donor with alopecia areata.

The V gene is TRBV30, the J gene TRBJ1-2, with D possibly TRBD1 on 5 matching bases. This CDR3 spans 15 amino acids. Trimming removed 0 bases at V and 2 bases at J, with 13 bases between. Germline CDR1 GTSNPN, CDR2 SVGIG (reference sequence). CDR3 nucleotides: TGTGCCTGGAGTGTACATGGCAGGGAGAACTATGGCTACACCTTC. This gives the protein CAWSVHGRENYGYTF.

This sequence joins TRBV30 and TRBJ2-2; no reliable D call. V was trimmed by 0 bases and J by 3 bases, leaving 11 bases between them. This CDR3 has 15 residues. The germline gives CDR1 GTSNPN, CDR2 SVGIG (reference sequence). CDR3 region: CAWSVSLEDTGELFF. CDR3 DNA: TGTGCCTGGAGTGTAAGTCTAGAGGACACCGGGGAGCTGTTTTTT.

In this sample, this clone turned up a few times. The chain couples TRBV29-1 to TRBJ1-1; D gene ambiguous. Per germline, CDR1 SQVTM and CDR2 ANQGSEA. V was cut by 7 bases and J by 2 bases, with 8 bases left in between. CDR3 length: 11 residues. CDR3 residues: CSATVNTEAFF. CDR3 coding DNA: TGCAGCGCAACAGTCAACACTGAAGCTTTCTTT.

The chain uses TRBV5-1 and TRBJ1-2; 7 bases align to TRBD1. The germline V gene has CDR1 SGHRS and CDR2 YFSETQ. The CDR3 runs 14 residues. J was trimmed by 4 bases and V by 5 bases; bases with no gene match: 8. In DNA, the CDR3 is TGCGCCAGCAGGTTGACAGGGAACACCTATGGCTACACCTTC. Translated: CASRLTGNTYGYTF.

The chain links TRBV6-6 to TRBJ2-5, with a weak D call TRBD2 (5 bases). The CDR3 spans 15 residues. The germline V gene has CDR1 MNHNY and CDR2 SVGAGI (reference sequence). V was cut by 6 bases and J by 0 bases, with 14 bases left in between. The chain's CDR3 is CASRLSGEYQETQYF. The CDR3 bases are TGTGCCAGCAGACTGAGCGGAGAGTACCAAGAGACCCAGTACTTC.

The rearrangement links TRBV20-1 to TRBJ2-5; D is uncertain. This CDR3 comprises 11 residues. CDR1 and CDR2 (germline): DFQATT, SNEGSKA (reference sequence). Here the CDR3 DNA reads TGCAGCATTATCTACCAAGAGACCCAGTACTTC. Its translation is CSIIYQETQYF.

A few counts support this clone. This sequence joins TRBV28 and TRBJ2-1, with unresolved D. The CDR3 has 13 amino acids. CDR1 and CDR2 from the germline V gene are MDHEN and SYDVKM. Trimming removed 10 bases at V and 4 bases at J, with 14 bases between. As DNA, the CDR3 is TGTGCCACGCGAGGCGCAGCTTACAATGAGCAGTTCTTC. This sequence encodes CATRGAAYNEQFF.

The gene calls are TRBV4-1 and TRBJ2-2, with D possibly TRBD1 on 5 matching bases. The CDR3 spans 15 residues. With 4 bases removed from V and 2 bases from J, the gap between germline ends came to 11 bases. Germline-derived CDR1 and CDR2 are MGHRA and YSYEKL. The CDR3 DNA reads TGCGCCAGCAGCCTACAGGTGTCCAACACCGGGGAGCTGTTTTTT. This codes for CASSLQVSNTGELFF.

The sample holds one count of this clone. CDR3 sequence: CAWRTGGLYEQYF. For the CDR3, the DNA is TGTGCCTGGAGGACAGGGGGCTTGTACGAGCAGTACTTC. The chain recombines TRBV30 with TRBJ2-7; 10 nucleotides agree with TRBD1. The CDR3 contains 13 residues. Germline trimming cut 3 bases from V and 4 bases from J; bases unmatched to any gene: 3. Germline CDR1 reads GTSNPN; CDR2 reads SVGIG (reference sequence).

This clone has a handful of counts. This CDR3 reads CASSPQLAGETQYF. The CDR3 nucleotides read TGTGCCAGCAGCCCCCAACTAGCGGGAGAGACCCAGTACTTC. The V and J genes are TRBV7-2 and TRBJ2-5, with 9 bases matching TRBD2. Germline V lookup: CDR1 SGHTA, CDR2 FQGNSA. This CDR3 region has 14 residues. The ends lost 5 bases at V and 4 bases at J; junction bases unmatched: 5.

CDR3 in DNA: TGTGCCAGCAGCGTATATCAGGATCCTAACAATGAGCAGTTCTTC. As protein: CASSVYQDPNNEQFF. This chain joins TRBV9 and TRBJ2-1; no firm D call. The germline gives CDR1 SGDLS, CDR2 YYNGEE. The CDR3 runs to 15 residues. Trimming pared 1 base from V and 5 bases from J, leaving 13 bases between.

The V call is TRBV5-1, the J call TRBJ2-5, with D perhaps TRBD2 (6 bases). Germline V CDR1 and CDR2: SGHRS, YFSETQ. CDR3 length: 17 amino acids. V dropped 5 bases and J dropped 0 bases, with 20 bases sitting between them. CDR3 coding DNA: TGCGCCAGCAGTCCGGGGGTCTCGGGGCTATACCAAGAGACCCAGTACTTC. This encodes CASSPGVSGLYQETQYF.

This clone turned up a few times. The V gene is TRBV30, the J gene TRBJ2-7; 10 bases fit TRBD1. The V gene end was trimmed by 1 base and the J gene end by 4 bases; junction bases not matched to a gene: 7. The CDR3 consists of 15 residues. CDR1 and CDR2 (germline): GTSNPN, SVGIG (reference sequence). CDR3 sequence: CAWSGFGTGAYEQYF. DNA of the CDR3: TGTGCCTGGAGTGGTTTCGGGACAGGGGCGTACGAGCAGTACTTC.

The chain is built from TRBV5-1 and TRBJ2-7, with 8 bases lining up with TRBD1. Germline V lookup: CDR1 SGHRS, CDR2 YFSETQ. After removal of 2 bases from V and 6 bases from J, the junction contained 13 bases not matched to a gene. This CDR3 region has 16 residues. Here the CDR3 DNA reads TGCGCCAGCAGCTTCGGACAGGGCACCAACCTAGGCGAGCAGTACTTC. This encodes CASSFGQGTNLGEQYF.

This clone showed up just a few times. The rearrangement joins TRBV25-1 to TRBJ2-1, with D perhaps given as TRBD1 or TRBD2 (5 bases each). Trimming left V 5 bases short and J 3 bases short, with 17 bases between. The germline gives CDR1 MGHDK, CDR2 SYGVNS. The CDR3 sequence is 16 residues long. CDR3 residues: CASSHGFSGGYNEQFF. DNA for the CDR3: TGTGCCAGCAGTCATGGGTTTAGTGGGGGCTACAATGAGCAGTTCTTC.

The chain couples TRBV25-1 to TRBJ2-3; TRBD2 matches at 10 bases. V was pared by 2 bases and J by 2 bases, with 7 bases of the junction left unmatched. The germline gives CDR1 MGHDK, CDR2 SYGVNS. The CDR3 is 17 residues long. In DNA form, the CDR3 reads TGTGCCAGCAGTGAAGGGGTAGCGGGAGGCCACACAGATACGCAGTATTTT. Residues: CASSEGVAGGHTDTQYF. The full variable domain, rest sourced from reference TRBV25-1 and TRBJ2-3, is EADIYQTPRYLVIGTGKKITLECSQTMGHDKMYWYQQDPGMELHLIHYSYGVNSTEKGDLSSESTVSRIRTEHFPLTLESARPSHTSQYLCASSEGVAGGHTDTQYFGPGTRLTVL.

This clone was counted a few times. This chain uses TRBV20-1 with TRBJ2-5; the D call may be TRBD1 or TRBD2 (6 bases each). This CDR3 has 11 residues. Per the germline V gene, CDR1 is DFQATT and CDR2 is SNEGSKA (reference sequence). V gave up 6 bases and J gave up 5 bases, with 10 bases separating them. The DNA for the CDR3 is TGCAGTGCGGACAGCGGGGAGACCCAGTACTTC. Translating gives CSADSGETQYF.

This clone was seen once. The CDR3 nucleotides read TGTGCCAGCGAGTCAGGGGCCTACGAGCAGTACTTC. It translates to CASESGAYEQYF. This chain connects TRBV2 to TRBJ2-7, with TRBD1 as a possible D gene (6 bases). Between the trimmed V and J ends, which lost 8 bases and 2 bases, there was a span of 10 bases. CDR1 SNHLY and CDR2 FYNNEI come from the germline V gene. The CDR3 contains 12 residues. Filled out from reference TRBV2 and TRBJ2-7, the complete variable domain reads EPEVTQTPSHQVTQMGQEVILRCVPISNHLYFYWYRQILGQKVEFLVSFYNNEISEKSEIFDDQFSVERPDGSNFTLKIRSTKLEDSAMYFCASESGAYEQYFGPGTRLTVT.

The sample holds a few counts of this clone. V and J are TRBV29-1 and TRBJ2-5; D is perhaps TRBD1 (6 bases). The germline CDR1 and CDR2 sequences are SQVTM and ANQGSEA. The CDR3 covers 12 residues. The germline V and J ends were trimmed by 4 bases and 11 bases, with 17 bases remaining between them. The CDR3 DNA is TGCAGCGTTGGACAGGCCTTGGGGGAGCAGTACTTC. It yields the protein CSVGQALGEQYF.

The chain is built from TRBV6-5 and TRBJ2-7, with D maybe TRBD1 (7 bases). This CDR3 contains 14 residues. Trimming stripped 5 bases from V and 5 bases from J, with 16 bases between. CDR1 is MNHEY, CDR2 SVGAGI, per germline. The CDR3 here is CASSRGETGNEQYF. In nucleotides, the CDR3 is TGTGCCAGCAGTAGGGGGGAGACAGGGAACGAGCAGTACTTC.

V and J are TRBV30 and TRBJ2-1; a weak D match, TRBD1 (6 bases). The V gene lost 2 bases and the J gene lost 3 bases, with 11 bases spanning the gap. This CDR3 comprises 14 residues. Per the germline V gene, CDR1 is GTSNPN and CDR2 is SVGIG (reference sequence). The CDR3 loop reads CAWSYLQGYNEQFF. CDR3 bases: TGTGCCTGGAGTTACTTACAGGGCTACAATGAGCAGTTCTTC.

The chain is built from TRBV11-2 and TRBJ2-3; no clear D gene. Germline CDR1 is SGHAT and CDR2 is FQNNGV. Trimming removed 3 bases from V and 2 bases from J, with 9 bases in between. This CDR3 spans 14 amino acids. The CDR3 DNA reads as TGTGCCAGCAGCTTCTTCCCAGCCACAGATACGCAGTATTTT. Protein product: CASSFFPATDTQYF.